The table lists the clone carrying this T cell receptor (beta chain) with a few counts. Its antigen is as yet unknown. The sample belongs to a study of CD8 T cells in ankylosing spondylitis. Quantitative barcoded 5'-RACE was used to prepare TCR beta libraries. TCRdb reprocessed the 5' RACE reads via MiXCR and lists one record per CDR3 protein. The sample contains around 300,000 distinct CDR3 sequences, 9.5% to 13% of which appear only once. Findings and caveats of the study: Matched ankylosing spondylitis synovial fluid reportedly showed significant enrichment of disease-linked clones. Researchers report that disease-linked clones proved CD8+ and relatively rare in peripheral blood. Apparently characteristic of ankylosing spondylitis blood was a TCR beta motif (eight highly homologous variants).

Germline V CDR1 and CDR2: SGHTA, FQGTGA. Trimming cost V 4 bases and J 1 base; bases outside gene matches: 1. This CDR3 comprises 14 residues. The J gene is TRBJ1-1, the V gene TRBV7-3; 9 nucleotides line up with TRBD1. The source is a female donor with ankylosing spondylitis or in good health (not recorded which). Sequenced sample: blood, either unsorted or a sorted T cell fraction (not recorded which). The CDR3 region is CASSSDRGNTEAFF. CDR3 nucleotide sequence: TGTGCCAGCAGCTCGGACAGGGGGAACACTGAAGCTTTCTTT.